This T cell receptor beta chain was recovered during a study of cytomegalovirus exposure and HLA in healthy donors. Overall study findings and caveats: HLA alleles showed associations with fewer than 20,000 TCR beta sequences in a later analysis, at a 0.05 false discovery rate. A later analysis appeared to link common viral pathogens to several of the most significant clusters. In a later analysis, the majority of CMV-associated beta chains seemingly showed HLA restriction.

A word on this clone: Its target is not known.

CDR1 is WSHSY and CDR2 is SAAADI in the germline V gene. The CDR3 is made up of 13 amino acids. Losses at the gene ends were 6 bases for V and 5 bases for J; bases not matched to a gene: 4. It was with 60 Vbeta and 13 Jbeta primers that the PCR ran. Measured with immunoSEQ multiplex PCR; TCRdb has only the in-frame clones, and not every one. Among about 160,000 clones listed, almost 80% were seen once. The clonotype originates from a woman aged 50 to 65 in good health and CMV-seropositive. The chain combines TRBV10-2 with TRBJ1-1, with 9 positions matching TRBD1. Specimen: PBMCs. The CDR3 DNA reads TGCGCCAGCAGCCGCGGGACAGGGACTGAAGCTTTCTTT. It yields the protein CASSRGTGTEAFF.